These 26 T cell receptor beta chains were sequenced from one sample in a study of CD8 T cells in Susac syndrome. With random hexamers, reverse transcription was performed on roughly 0.5 to 1 ug of RNA. A single record per CDR3 protein comes from TCRdb applying MiXCR to the immunoSEQ multiplex PCR reads. The sample shows about 83,000 distinct CDR3 sequences, approximately 96% of them seen only once. Sequenced sample: CD8+ T cells from PBMCs. These receptors came from a human donor with Susac syndrome.

This CDR3 is CSARDSISGELFF. Written as DNA, the CDR3 is TGCAGTGCACGGGACAGCATATCCGGGGAGCTGTTTTTT. The chain recombines TRBV29-1 with TRBJ2-2; TRBD1 agrees at 7 bases. This CDR3 has 13 amino acids. Looked up from germline, CDR1 is SQVTM and CDR2 is ANQGSEA.

J is TRBJ1-2 and V is TRBV6-5, with D tentatively TRBD1 (5 bases). The CDR3 totals 11 residues. CDR1 MNHEY and CDR2 SVGAGI come from the germline V gene. V lost 7 bases, J lost 13 bases, and 16 bases lay in between. The CDR3 loop reads CASTGGSIPTF. The CDR3 DNA reads as TGTGCCAGCACCGGGGGGTCGATTCCCACCTTC.

This clonotype was observed a single time. The V and J genes are TRBV9 and TRBJ2-1; D perhaps matches TRBD2 (6 bases). The CDR3 is 15 residues long. Looked up from germline, CDR1 is SGDLS and CDR2 is YYNGEE. Between the trimmed V and J ends, which lost 2 bases and 1 base, there was a span of 10 bases. CDR3 in amino acids: CASSVGTQSYNEQFF. In nucleotides, the CDR3 is TGTGCCAGCAGCGTTGGGACTCAGTCCTACAATGAGCAGTTCTTC.

The table lists this clonotype with a count of one. The CDR3 here is CASSLGSDGYTF. CDR3 nucleotides: TGCGCCAGCAGCTTAGGGTCGGATGGCTACACCTTC. The gene calls are TRBV5-1 and TRBJ1-2; no firm D call. This CDR3 region has 12 residues. The germline V and J ends were trimmed by 2 bases and 6 bases, with 8 bases remaining between them. Germline V gives CDR1 SGHRS, CDR2 YFSETQ.

V is TRBV30 and J is TRBJ2-1, with D hard to call. Trimming cost V 4 bases and J 9 bases, with 16 bases left between them. The germline V gene encodes CDR1 GTSNPN and CDR2 SVGIG (reference sequence). The CDR3 sequence is 13 residues long. CDR3 amino acids: CAWNLERGIEQFF. CDR3 sequence (DNA): TGTGCCTGGAACTTAGAGAGAGGCATTGAGCAGTTCTTC.

The chain uses TRBV28 and TRBJ2-7; D is perhaps TRBD2 (6 bases). Germline-derived CDR1 and CDR2 are MDHEN and SYDVKM. V lost 2 bases, J lost 2 bases, and 13 bases lay in between. This CDR3 spans 15 amino acids. CDR3 region: CASSLPAWGAYEQYF. CDR3 nucleotide sequence: TGTGCCAGCAGTTTACCCGCATGGGGGGCCTACGAGCAGTACTTC. The whole variable domain, remainder taken from reference TRBV28 and TRBJ2-7, is DVKVTQSSRYLVKRTGEKVFLECVQDMDHENMFWYRQDPGLGLRLIYFSYDVKMKEKGDIPEGYSVSREKKERFSLILESASTNQTSMYLCASSLPAWGAYEQYFGPGTRLTVT.

The rearrangement joins TRBV3-1 to TRBJ1-2; 7 bases map to TRBD1. V gave up 4 bases and J gave up 4 bases; unmatched junction bases: 9. In germline, CDR1 is LGHDT, CDR2 YNNKEL (reference sequence). The CDR3 spans 15 residues. The CDR3 spells CASSPGGLTTYGYTF. CDR3 sequence (DNA): TGTGCCAGCAGCCCAGGGGGACTTACTACCTATGGCTACACCTTC.

V and J are TRBV6-1 and TRBJ2-3, with unresolved D. Trimming left V 4 bases short and J 0 bases short, with 8 bases between. The V gene's germline CDR1 is MNHNS and CDR2 SASEGT. This CDR3 comprises 14 residues. CDR3 loop: CASSAEHSTDTQYF. CDR3 sequence (DNA): TGTGCCAGCAGTGCGGAACATAGCACAGATACGCAGTATTTT.

This clonotype occurred a few times. This chain joins TRBV2 and TRBJ2-1; no clear D. V was cut by 4 bases and J by 7 bases, with 5 bases left in between. CDR1 and CDR2 from the germline V gene are SNHLY and FYNNEI. The CDR3 runs to 11 residues. The CDR3 region is CASSGGNEQFF. CDR3 bases: TGTGCCAGCAGTGGTGGGAATGAGCAGTTCTTC.

The V and J genes are TRBV27 and TRBJ2-1; D unclear. The CDR3 consists of 12 residues. Germline lookup yields CDR1 MNHEY and CDR2 SMNVEV (reference sequence). V lost 5 bases and J 2 bases, leaving 4 bases between the germline ends. The CDR3 nucleotides read TGTGCCAGCAGTCCAACCTACAATGAGCAGTTCTTC. It yields the protein CASSPTYNEQFF.

The rearrangement joins TRBV4-1 to TRBJ2-2, with 8 bases that match TRBD2. Trimming removed 1 base from V and 5 bases from J; junction bases left unmatched: 15. Germline values: CDR1 MGHRA, CDR2 YSYEKL. CDR3 length equals 19 residues. CDR3 sequence: CASSQALAGGRYKTGELFF. CDR3 coding DNA: TGCGCCAGCAGCCAAGCTTTGGCGGGGGGCAGGTACAAGACCGGGGAGCTGTTTTTT.

The chain recombines TRBV6-2 or TRBV6-3 with TRBJ2-3, with TRBD2 matching 11 bases. The CDR3 has 15 amino acids. Looked up from germline, CDR1 is MNHEY and CDR2 is SVGEGT. The V segment lost 2 bases and the J segment 8 bases; nucleotides outside the gene matches: 6. The CDR3 DNA sequence: TGTGCCAGCAGTTACACAACTAGCGGGAGACGTACGCAGTATTTT. It is translated as CASSYTTSGRRTQYF.

The CDR3, as DNA: TGTGCCAGCAGCCAGGACAACTACAATGAGCAGTTCTTC. It yields the protein CASSQDNYNEQFF. The chain couples TRBV5-4 to TRBJ2-1; D possibly corresponds to TRBD1 (5 bases). The length of the CDR3 is 13 residues. Germline CDR1 and CDR2: SGHNT and YYREEE (reference sequence). The ends were cut back, 4 bases at V and 3 bases at J, with 8 bases in the middle.

The V and J genes are TRBV27 and TRBJ2-2; 7 bases align to TRBD1. Looked up from germline, CDR1 is MNHEY and CDR2 is SMNVEV (reference sequence). J was trimmed by 5 bases and V by 3 bases; bases with no gene match: 3. The CDR3 is 14 amino acids. The CDR3 coding sequence is TGTGCCAGCAGTTTGACAGGGTGGACCGGGGAGCTGTTTTTT. It encodes CASSLTGWTGELFF.

The gene calls are TRBV11-2 and TRBJ2-1; D is unresolved. V gave up 0 bases and J gave up 0 bases, with 6 bases separating them. The CDR3 is made up of 15 amino acids. From germline, CDR1 is SGHAT and CDR2 FQNNGV. The CDR3 nucleotides are TGTGCCAGCAGCTTAGAACACAGCTCCTACAATGAGCAGTTCTTC. Amino acids: CASSLEHSSYNEQFF.

The chain couples TRBV6-5 to TRBJ2-7; D perhaps matches TRBD1 (6 bases). The germline V and J ends were trimmed by 6 bases and 1 base, with 13 bases remaining between them. Germline CDR1 is MNHEY and CDR2 is SVGAGI. The CDR3 consists of 14 residues. The CDR3 reads CASSSGEHSYEQYF. In nucleotides, the CDR3 is TGTGCCAGCAGCTCAGGGGAGCATTCCTACGAGCAGTACTTC.

This chain connects TRBV16 to TRBJ2-2; D unresolved. With 2 bases removed from V and 8 bases from J, the gap between germline ends came to 3 bases. Per the germline V gene, CDR1 is KGHSY and CDR2 is FQNENV. This CDR3 comprises 11 residues. The CDR3 nucleotides are TGTGCCAGCAGCCAAGGAGGGGAGCTGTTTTTT. Translation: CASSQGGELFF.

The V call is TRBV6-1, the J call TRBJ2-1; TRBD1 agrees at 7 bases. After removal of 6 bases from V and 2 bases from J, the junction contained 10 bases not matched to a gene. Germline V gene sequence: CDR1 MNHNS, CDR2 SASEGT. The CDR3 contains 16 residues. DNA of the CDR3: TGTGCCAGCAGAACCACAGGGGTGAGGGCCTACAATGAGCAGTTCTTC. This codes for CASRTTGVRAYNEQFF.

The chain recombines TRBV25-1 with TRBJ1-2; D gene unclear. The germline V and J ends were trimmed by 8 bases and 3 bases, with 7 bases remaining between them. Germline V lookup: CDR1 MGHDK, CDR2 SYGVNS. CDR3 length equals 11 residues. This CDR3 reads CASGPDYGYTF. The CDR3 DNA follows: TGTGCCAGCGGGCCCGACTATGGCTACACCTTC.

The V gene is TRBV18, the J gene TRBJ2-4; the D is unclear. V was pared by 6 bases and J by 3 bases, with 18 bases between. CDR1 and CDR2 from the germline V gene are KGHSH and LQKENI. This CDR3 has 16 amino acids. CDR3 nucleotides: TGTGCCAGCTCGCCCATCGGGTACGCGGTCAAAAACATTCAGTACTTC. Protein product: CASSPIGYAVKNIQYF.

The chain uses TRBV27 and TRBJ2-2; the D is unclear. The CDR3 has 12 amino acids. V was cut by 3 bases and J by 6 bases, with 5 bases left in between. CDR1 and CDR2 from the germline V gene are MNHEY and SMNVEV (reference sequence). The CDR3, as DNA: TGTGCCAGCAGTTTTCCGGCCGGGGAGCTGTTTTTT. Amino acid sequence: CASSFPAGELFF.

The chain recombines TRBV12-3 or TRBV12-4 with TRBJ2-3; 7 bases agree with TRBD2. This CDR3 is 14 amino acids long. V dropped 3 bases and J dropped 6; count of bases not matched to a gene: 6. DNA of the CDR3: TGTGCCAGCAGTTTTGGGACTACCGGGGATACGCAGTATTTT. Amino acid sequence: CASSFGTTGDTQYF.

This clonotype has only one observation. V and J are TRBV27 and TRBJ2-1; no firm D call. Germline loops: CDR1 MNHEY, CDR2 SMNVEV (reference sequence). The CDR3 has 11 residues. Trimming took 6 bases from V and 4 from J, leaving 4 bases between them. CDR3 protein: CASRLYNEQFF. The DNA of the CDR3 is TGTGCCAGCAGACTATACAATGAGCAGTTCTTC.

The chain is built from TRBV24-1 and TRBJ2-2; no firm D call. The CDR3 covers 16 residues. The germline V gene encodes CDR1 KGHDR and CDR2 SFDVKD. Between the trimmed V and J ends, which lost 0 bases and 1 base, there was a span of 8 bases. The CDR3 DNA is TGTGCCACCAGTGATTTGCCGCGTGGGAACACCGGGGAGCTGTTTTTT. Its protein is CATSDLPRGNTGELFF.

The chain joins TRBV19 to TRBJ1-1; D gene ambiguous. This CDR3 has 15 amino acids. Germline lookup yields CDR1 LNHDA and CDR2 SQIVND (reference sequence). V lost 5 bases, J lost 3 bases, and 16 bases lay in between. The CDR3 is CASSLSLLGDTEAFF. The CDR3 bases are TGTGCCAGTAGTTTGAGTCTTCTGGGAGACACTGAAGCTTTCTTT.

The CDR3 region is CATSRGLEPPYGYTF. DNA for the CDR3: TGTGCCACCAGCAGAGGGCTGGAACCTCCTTATGGCTACACCTTC. The V and J genes are TRBV15 and TRBJ1-2; D call uncertain. Germline V gene lookup returns CDR1 LNHNV and CDR2 YYDKDF (reference sequence). V was shortened by 1 base and J by 5 bases, with 14 bases between the two germline ends. CDR3 length equals 15 residues.